Listed below are T cell receptor beta chains from one sample, sequenced in a study of neurological immune-mediated disorders. TCRdb passed the 5' RACE reads through MiXCR, listing each CDR3 protein once. Of about 62,000 distinct CDR3 sequences in the sample, 4% to 5.5% were seen once. Input material: PBMCs. The origin of the receptors is a woman aged 50 to 65 with multiple sclerosis. Each CDR3 is given with its conserved first and last residue. D genes are given only for firm matches. Clone size, where shown, is once, few, many, or a class for clones that have expanded.

size: many; V: TRBV12-3/TRBV12-4; D: TRBD1; J: TRBJ1-2; DNA: TGTGCCAGCAGTGACAGGGGGGGCTACACCTTC; CDR3: CASSDRGGYTF
size: many; V: TRBV4-1; D: NA; J: TRBJ1-3; DNA: TGCGCCAGCAGTCGTGACCCCGACCCCTCTGGAAACACCATATATTTT; CDR3: CASSRDPDPSGNTIYF
size: many; V: TRBV27; D: NA; J: TRBJ2-3; DNA: TGTGCCAGCACCACTAGCACAGATACGCAGTATTTT; CDR3: CASTTSTDTQYF
size: many; V: TRBV4-3; D: NA; J: TRBJ1-3; DNA: TGCGCCAGCAGCCGAGAGACCGACGGAAACACCATATATTTT; CDR3: CASSRETDGNTIYF
size: many; V: TRBV7-9; D: NA; J: TRBJ2-2; DNA: TGTGCCAGCAGTTCTCCAGCAACCTCTTCCGGGGAGCTGTTTTTT; CDR3: CASSSPATSSGELFF
size: many; V: TRBV24-1; D: NA; J: TRBJ2-3; DNA: TGTGCCACCTTAGGGACATCGGCTGGAGATACGCAGTATTTT; CDR3: CATLGTSAGDTQYF
size: many; V: TRBV7-8; D: NA; J: TRBJ2-7; DNA: TGTGCCAGCAGCTTAGTAGGGAATCGGTACGAGCAGTACTTC; CDR3: CASSLVGNRYEQYF
size: few; V: TRBV19; D: NA; J: TRBJ1-1; DNA: TGTGCCAGTAGTATAAATAGTGGCACTGAAGCTTTCTTT; CDR3: CASSINSGTEAFF
size: many; V: TRBV14; D: NA; J: TRBJ1-1; DNA: TGTGCCAGCAGCCAAGCTGAGAGTAAAGCTTTCTTT; CDR3: CASSQAESKAFF
size: NA; V: TRBV20-1; D: NA; J: TRBJ1-4; DNA: TGCAGTGCTAGAGATTACAGGGACAACACTAATGAAAAACTGTTTTTT; CDR3: CSARDYRDNTNEKLFF
size: many; V: TRBV7-3; D: NA; J: TRBJ1-6; DNA: TGTGCCAGCGCCTCAGGGATAAATAATTCACCCCTCCACTTT; CDR3: CASASGINNSPLHF
size: many; V: TRBV20-1; D: TRBD2; J: TRBJ2-5; DNA: TGCAGTGCTAGTGCCAGCGGGGGGGCGGGAGAGACCCAGTACTTC; CDR3: CSASASGGAGETQYF
size: many; V: TRBV12-3/TRBV12-4; D: NA; J: TRBJ2-1; DNA: TGTGCCAGCAGTTCCAGGGTAGGGCAGTTCTTC; CDR3: CASSSRVGQFF
size: many; V: TRBV5-1; D: NA; J: TRBJ2-2; DNA: TGCGCCAGCAGCTTGGTTCCATCCACCGGGGAGCTGTTTTTT; CDR3: CASSLVPSTGELFF
size: many; V: TRBV10-3; D: NA; J: TRBJ2-1; DNA: TGTGCCATCAGTGAAAATTCGGAGATGTGGTTCTTC; CDR3: CAISENSEMWFF
size: NA; V: TRBV11-3; D: TRBD1; J: TRBJ2-1; DNA: TGTGCCACAGCCGACAGGGCCTACAATGAGCAGTTCTTC; CDR3: CATADRAYNEQFF
size: many; V: TRBV4-1; D: NA; J: TRBJ1-5; DNA: TGCGCCAGCAGCCAAGATCAGGACCCTTGGGCCAATCAGCCCCAGCATTTT; CDR3: CASSQDQDPWANQPQHF
size: many; V: TRBV7-8; D: NA; J: TRBJ1-4; DNA: TGTGCCAGCAGCCGTCGGGGGCAAAATGAAAAACTGTTTTTT; CDR3: CASSRRGQNEKLFF
size: many; V: TRBV20-1; D: TRBD1; J: TRBJ1-1; DNA: TGCAGTGCTAGACACGACAGGGGAAGAACTGAAGCTTTCTTT; CDR3: CSARHDRGRTEAFF
size: many; V: TRBV7-9; D: NA; J: TRBJ1-1; DNA: TGTGCCAGCAGCTTTGGGGGGAACACTGAAGCTTTCTTT; CDR3: CASSFGGNTEAFF
size: NA; V: TRBV14; D: TRBD1; J: TRBJ2-2; DNA: TGTGCCAGCAGCCCGCGACAGGGGCGCTCATCGAACACCGGGGAGCTGTTTTTT; CDR3: CASSPRQGRSSNTGELFF
size: many; V: TRBV7-2; D: TRBD2; J: TRBJ2-3; DNA: TGTGCCAGCAGCTTAGGACTAGCGGGGGGGCAAGATACGCAGTATTTT; CDR3: CASSLGLAGGQDTQYF
size: NA; V: TRBV7-2; D: NA; J: TRBJ1-5; DNA: TGTGCCAGTGCCCGGGACGGAAGTAGCAATCAGCCCCAGAATTTT; CDR3: CASARDGSSNQPQNF
size: many; V: TRBV7-2; D: NA; J: TRBJ1-5; DNA: TGTGCCAGCAGCTTACAGGGCCTTTATAGCAATCAGCCCCAGCATTTT; CDR3: CASSLQGLYSNQPQHF
size: many; V: TRBV20-1; D: TRBD2; J: TRBJ2-1; DNA: TGCAGTGCTAGTAGTCCTAGCGGGGATTACAATGAGCAGTTCTTC; CDR3: CSASSPSGDYNEQFF
size: many; V: TRBV14; D: NA; J: TRBJ1-4; DNA: TGTGCCAGCAGCCAAGACCGGTCGGAAAAACTGTTTTTT; CDR3: CASSQDRSEKLFF
size: many; V: TRBV12-3/TRBV12-4; D: NA; J: TRBJ2-5; DNA: TGTGCCAGCAGTTTAAGGCAGCAAGAGACCCAGTACTTC; CDR3: CASSLRQQETQYF
size: many; V: TRBV14; D: TRBD1; J: TRBJ1-1; DNA: TGTGCCAGCAGCCGACAGGGTAGCAGCACTGAAGCTTTCTTT; CDR3: CASSRQGSSTEAFF
size: many; V: TRBV5-1; D: TRBD1; J: TRBJ1-1; DNA: TGCGCCAGCAGCTTGGAGACAGGGTTCACTGAAGCTTTCTTT; CDR3: CASSLETGFTEAFF
size: many; V: TRBV7-2; D: NA; J: TRBJ1-2; DNA: TGTGCCAGCAGCTTAGTAGGCCGGCAATATGGCTACACCTTC; CDR3: CASSLVGRQYGYTF
size: many; V: TRBV9; D: TRBD2; J: TRBJ2-1; DNA: TGTGCCAGCAGCCCAGACCCAGCGGGGGGGCGGAATGAGCAGTTCTTC; CDR3: CASSPDPAGGRNEQFF
size: NA; V: TRBV21-1; D: NA; J: TRBJ2-3; DNA: TGTGCCAGCCAAACGGGTCAGGGGGTTATCGATACGCAGTATTTT; CDR3: CASQTGQGVIDTQYF
size: many; V: TRBV5-5; D: NA; J: TRBJ2-2; DNA: TGTGCCAGCAGCTGGGGGACGGTGAACACCGGGGAGCTGTTTTTT; CDR3: CASSWGTVNTGELFF
size: many; V: TRBV15; D: TRBD2; J: TRBJ2-7; DNA: TGTGCCACCAGCAGAGATAGCGGGGGGAACTACGAGCAGTACTTC; CDR3: CATSRDSGGNYEQYF
size: NA; V: TRBV7-2; D: NA; J: TRBJ2-5; DNA: TGTGCCAGCAGAAGACAGCAAGAGACCCAGTACTTC; CDR3: CASRRQQETQYF
size: many; V: TRBV20-1; D: NA; J: TRBJ2-1; DNA: TGCAGTGCTTATTCTAGCTCCTACAATGAGCAGTTCTTC; CDR3: CSAYSSSYNEQFF
size: NA; V: TRBV12-3/TRBV12-4; D: NA; J: TRBJ1-2; DNA: TGTGCCAGCAGTTTAGTTCAGGGATGGTTCTATGGCTACACCTTC; CDR3: CASSLVQGWFYGYTF
size: many; V: TRBV7-3; D: TRBD2; J: TRBJ2-3; DNA: TGTGCCAGCAGCACCTCTGGACTAGCGGGGATCACAGATACGCAGTATTTT; CDR3: CASSTSGLAGITDTQYF
size: many; V: TRBV10-3; D: NA; J: TRBJ2-2; DNA: TGTGCCACCTTACCTACAGATAAGAACACCGGGGAGCTGTTTTTT; CDR3: CATLPTDKNTGELFF
size: many; V: TRBV12-3/TRBV12-4; D: TRBD1; J: TRBJ1-1; DNA: TGTGCCAGCAGTCGTAGCGGGACAGGCGTGAACACTGAAGCTTTCTTT; CDR3: CASSRSGTGVNTEAFF
size: many; V: TRBV5-1; D: TRBD1; J: TRBJ1-1; DNA: TGCGCCAGCAGCGGGGGGACAGGGGGGACTGAAGCTTTCTTT; CDR3: CASSGGTGGTEAFF
size: NA; V: TRBV7-6; D: NA; J: TRBJ1-3; DNA: TGTGCCAGCAGCAGGAGCTCTGGAAACACCATATATTTT; CDR3: CASSRSSGNTIYF
size: NA; V: TRBV25-1; D: TRBD2; J: TRBJ2-3; DNA: TGTGCCAGCAGTGAAGTAGCGGGGGTAACAGATACGCAGTATTTT; CDR3: CASSEVAGVTDTQYF
size: many; V: TRBV3-1; D: NA; J: TRBJ1-5; DNA: TGTGCCAGCAGCCGGGGGGCGAATAGCAATCAGCCCCAGAATTTT; CDR3: CASSRGANSNQPQNF
size: few; V: TRBV6-2/TRBV6-3; D: NA; J: TRBJ2-5; DNA: TGTGCCAGCAGATCAAGGGACCCAGAGACCCAGTACTTC; CDR3: CASRSRDPETQYF
size: many; V: TRBV28; D: NA; J: TRBJ1-5; DNA: TGTGCCAGCACCTTCAGGGGTCATCAGCCCCAGAATTTT; CDR3: CASTFRGHQPQNF
size: many; V: TRBV5-8; D: TRBD2; J: TRBJ2-1; DNA: TGTGCCGGTCTAGCGGGGTTGGCTGAGCAGTTCTTC; CDR3: CAGLAGLAEQFF
size: many; V: TRBV7-3; D: NA; J: TRBJ1-1; DNA: TGTGCCAGCAGCCTTCAGGTGTCTGGTGAAGCTTTCTTT; CDR3: CASSLQVSGEAFF
size: many; V: TRBV20-1; D: TRBD1; J: TRBJ2-7; DNA: TGCAGTGCTGACAGGGGCCACGAGCAGTACTTC; CDR3: CSADRGHEQYF
size: many; V: TRBV7-6; D: NA; J: TRBJ2-3; DNA: TGTGCCAGCAGCTTACCTTGGGATACGCAGTATTTT; CDR3: CASSLPWDTQYF
size: many; V: TRBV9; D: NA; J: TRBJ1-1; DNA: TGTGCCAGCAGCGTAGGCGGGGGGGGCCACACTGAAGCTTTCTTT; CDR3: CASSVGGGGHTEAFF
size: many; V: TRBV15; D: NA; J: TRBJ1-5; DNA: TGTGCCACCAGCAGGGAGGATAGCAATCAGCCCCAGCATTTT; CDR3: CATSREDSNQPQHF